The rows below give T cell receptor beta chains drawn from one sample of a study of blood T cells in healthy people across ages. TCRdb processed the 5' RACE reads anew with MiXCR; each CDR3 protein has one entry. The table lists 700,000 to 850,000 distinct CDR3 sequences, roughly 35% of them singletons, with 13% in the top ten. The source material was blood. Every receptor here comes from a man younger than 30 in good health. Both conserved end residues are part of each CDR3. D genes are given only for firm matches. Rows may omit the clone size; those that give it use once, few, many or a size class.

v_gene,abundance,d_gene,j_gene,CDR3aa,CDR3nt
TRBV6-2/TRBV6-3,few,.,TRBJ1-5,CASSFSGVSNQPQHF,TGTGCCAGCAGTTTCTCCGGGGTCAGCAATCAGCCCCAGCATTTT
TRBV28,.,TRBD2,TRBJ2-1,CASSFGGLAGYEQFF,TGTGCCAGCAGTTTCGGGGGACTAGCGGGTTATGAGCAGTTCTTC
TRBV4-2,.,TRBD1,TRBJ1-4,CASSQQTGVLNEKLFF,TGTGCCAGCAGCCAACAAACAGGGGTACTTAATGAAAAACTGTTTTTT
TRBV12-3/TRBV12-4,.,.,TRBJ2-7,CASSLGAGDSYEQYF,TGTGCCAGCAGTTTAGGTGCCGGGGACTCCTACGAGCAGTACTTC
TRBV20-1,.,TRBD1,TRBJ1-5,CSAATGTGSNQPQHF,TGCAGTGCGGCTACCGGGACAGGTAGCAATCAGCCCCAGCATTTT
TRBV11-2,few,.,TRBJ2-1,CASSPARKLYNEQFF,TGTGCCAGCAGCCCGGCCCGGAAACTCTACAATGAGCAGTTCTTC
TRBV6-1,few,TRBD1,TRBJ2-7,CASEPGQGIYEQYF,TGTGCCAGCGAACCGGGACAGGGAATCTACGAGCAGTACTTC
TRBV7-3,.,.,TRBJ2-7,CASSLNARSSYNEQYF,TGTGCCAGCAGCTTAAATGCCCGGAGCTCCTACAATGAGCAGTACTTC
TRBV5-1,few,.,TRBJ2-1,CASSPGNGGYNEQFF,TGCGCCAGCAGCCCCGGGAACGGGGGATACAATGAGCAGTTCTTC
TRBV7-2,few,.,TRBJ2-2,CASSLVITGLNTGELFF,TGTGCCAGCAGCTTAGTCATAACAGGGCTGAACACCGGGGAGCTGTTTTTT
TRBV12-3/TRBV12-4,few,.,TRBJ1-4,CASSLRESEEKLFF,TGTGCCAGCAGTTTACGGGAGTCAGAAGAAAAACTGTTTTTT
TRBV20-1,many,.,TRBJ1-2,CSARREDGYTF,TGCAGTGCCCGCCGGGAGGATGGCTACACCTTC
TRBV4-3,.,TRBD1,TRBJ2-2,CASSRQKGGRDRDTGELFF,TGCGCCAGCAGCCGACAAAAAGGCGGCCGGGACAGGGACACCGGGGAGCTGTTTTTT
TRBV11-2,.,TRBD2,TRBJ2-3,CASSFGLAGVGRMDTQYF,TGTGCCAGTAGCTTCGGACTAGCGGGGGTGGGTCGGATGGATACGCAGTATTTT
TRBV20-1,few,TRBD1,TRBJ2-7,CSAGRDRLTYEQYF,TGCAGTGCTGGCCGGGACAGACTAACCTACGAGCAGTACTTC
TRBV25-1,.,.,TRBJ1-5,CASSGGGIKPQHF,TGTGCCAGCAGCGGGGGGGGGATTAAGCCCCAGCATTTT
TRBV12-3/TRBV12-4,.,.,TRBJ1-5,CASSSEEPQHF,TGTGCCAGCAGTTCGGAGGAGCCCCAGCATTTT
TRBV12-3/TRBV12-4,few,TRBD1,TRBJ2-7,CASSRDRAYNEQYF,TGTGCCAGCAGCCGGGACAGGGCCTACAATGAGCAGTACTTC
TRBV4-2,once,TRBD2,TRBJ2-1,CASSQLAGGRYNEQFF,TGTGCCAGCAGCCAACTAGCGGGGGGACGCTACAATGAGCAGTTCTTC
TRBV10-3,few,.,TRBJ2-7,CAISESGIGKEYEQYF,TGTGCCATCAGTGAGTCGGGGATAGGGAAGGAATACGAGCAGTACTTC
TRBV7-2,few,.,TRBJ2-5,CASSFGLDNEQYF,TGTGCCAGCAGCTTTGGGTTAGACAATGAGCAGTACTTC
TRBV7-9,.,TRBD1,TRBJ2-5,CASSTETGGRNEQYF,TGTGCCAGCAGCACCGAAACAGGGGGCCGTAATGAGCAGTACTTC
TRBV6-6,few,.,TRBJ2-1,CASSFGTGGVNNEQFF,TGTGCCAGCAGTTTTGGGACTGGGGGAGTAAACAATGAGCAGTTCTTC
TRBV12-3/TRBV12-4,.,.,TRBJ1-2,CASTAQGNYGYTF,TGTGCCAGCACCGCACAGGGAAACTATGGCTACACCTTC
TRBV7-2,.,.,TRBJ1-1,CASSPSPPTEAFF,TGTGCCAGCAGCCCCAGTCCGCCAACTGAAGCTTTCTTT
TRBV7-9,.,.,TRBJ2-5,CASSLVVDSQETQYF,TGTGCCAGCAGCTTAGTTGTCGACAGTCAAGAGACCCAGTACTTC
TRBV5-1,few,TRBD1,TRBJ2-3,CASSVGQGAGTDTQYF,TGCGCCAGCAGCGTGGGACAGGGGGCCGGCACAGATACGCAGTATTTT
TRBV12-3/TRBV12-4,many,.,TRBJ1-2,CASSSGVGYTF,TGTGCCAGCAGTTCGGGGGTGGGCTACACCTTC
TRBV2,.,TRBD1,TRBJ1-4,CASRVPGTGIVGNGKLFF,TGTGCCAGCAGAGTCCCCGGGACAGGGATTGTAGGGAACGGAAAACTGTTTTTT